The rows below give T cell receptor beta chains drawn from one sample of a study of T cell responses to AZD1222 COVID-19 vaccine. The method was immunoSEQ multiplex PCR; TCRdb's version includes in-frame clones alone and lacks a portion of them. The data show approximately 110,000 clones, with more than 70% seen just once and more than 4% held by the top ten. This specimen was peripheral blood, taken on day 0 of AZD1222 vaccination. All receptors come from an adult in good health. The CDR3 runs from the conserved cysteine through the conserved F or W. The order of the fields is J gene, D gene, V gene, CDR3 protein, CDR3 DNA. The D gene is left open where the match is weak.

J: TRBJ2-2; D: -; V: TRBV10-3; CDR3: CAISERNTGELFF; DNA: TGTGCCATCAGTGAAAGGAACACCGGGGAGCTGTTTTTT
J: TRBJ1-2; D: TRBD1; V: TRBV19; CDR3: CASLRDRDSYGYTF; DNA: TGTGCCAGTCTCAGAGACAGGGATAGCTATGGCTACACCTTC
J: TRBJ2-1; D: TRBD2; V: TRBV18; CDR3: CASSFLAGGLGSYNEQFF; DNA: TGTGCCAGCTCCTTTTTAGCGGGAGGGCTGGGCTCCTACAATGAGCAGTTCTTC
J: TRBJ2-1; D: -; V: TRBV5-1; CDR3: CASSLAASSGEQFF; DNA: TGCGCCAGCAGCTTGGCCGCTTCCAGCGGTGAGCAGTTCTTC
J: TRBJ1-2; D: -; V: TRBV3-1/TRBV3-2; CDR3: CASSQDLDGTGYTF; DNA: TGTGCCAGCAGCCAAGATCTCGACGGTACGGGCTACACCTTC
J: TRBJ1-5; D: TRBD1; V: TRBV2; CDR3: CASSGTGGSSNQPQHF; DNA: TGTGCCAGCTCCGGGACAGGGGGTTCAAGCAATCAGCCCCAGCATTTT
J: TRBJ1-3; D: -; V: TRBV18; CDR3: CASSPKTVSSGNTIYF; DNA: TGTGCCAGCTCCCCTAAGACAGTCAGCTCTGGAAACACCATATATTTT
J: TRBJ1-1; D: -; V: TRBV4-3; CDR3: CASSQGRANTEAFF; DNA: TGCGCCAGCAGCCAAGGCAGGGCTAACACTGAAGCTTTCTTT
J: TRBJ1-2; D: -; V: TRBV19; CDR3: CASSSTGPYWNYGYTF; DNA: TGTGCCAGTAGTAGTACAGGGCCGTATTGGAACTATGGCTACACCTTC
J: TRBJ1-4; D: TRBD1; V: TRBV28; CDR3: CASSLARDSSEKLFF; DNA: TGTGCCAGCAGTTTAGCCCGGGACAGTAGTGAAAAACTGTTTTTT
J: TRBJ1-5; D: TRBD1; V: TRBV7-2; CDR3: CASSLTGASQPQHF; DNA: TGTGCCAGCAGCCTCACAGGGGCCAGTCAGCCCCAGCATTTT
J: TRBJ2-3; D: -; V: TRBV6-5; CDR3: CASIGTATDTQYF; DNA: TGTGCCAGCATAGGAACGGCGACAGATACGCAGTATTTT
J: TRBJ2-1; D: -; V: TRBV4-2; CDR3: CASSPGPNLYNEQFF; DNA: TGTGCCAGCAGCCCCGGACCAAACCTCTACAATGAGCAGTTCTTC
J: TRBJ2-7; D: -; V: TRBV9; CDR3: CASSVGAGVRYEQYF; DNA: TGTGCCAGCAGCGTAGGGGCAGGAGTGAGGTACGAGCAGTACTTC
J: TRBJ1-1; D: -; V: TRBV7-3; CDR3: CASSITGTNTEAFF; DNA: TGTGCCAGCAGCATAACCGGGACGAACACTGAAGCTTTCTTT
J: TRBJ2-3; D: -; V: TRBV4-1; CDR3: CASSQVDDPDTQYF; DNA: TGCGCCAGCAGCCAAGTCGATGACCCAGATACGCAGTATTTT
J: TRBJ1-1; D: -; V: TRBV7-9; CDR3: CASSFEPGQMNTEAFF; DNA: TGTGCCAGCAGCTTTGAACCGGGACAAATGAACACTGAAGCTTTCTTT
J: TRBJ1-2; D: -; V: TRBV28; CDR3: CASMGLPRLYGYTF; DNA: TGTGCCAGCATGGGACTTCCGAGGCTCTATGGCTACACCTTC
J: TRBJ1-6; D: TRBD1; V: TRBV28; CDR3: CASSLTGEYYNSPLHF; DNA: TGTGCCAGCAGTTTAACAGGGGAGTACTATAATTCACCCCTCCACTTT
J: TRBJ2-3; D: TRBD1; V: TRBV24-1; CDR3: CATSDVTRTGADTQYF; DNA: TGTGCCACCAGTGACGTGACCCGGACAGGGGCAGATACGCAGTATTTT
J: TRBJ2-1; D: TRBD2; V: TRBV24-1; CDR3: CATSDRTSGRNEQFF; DNA: TGTGCCACCAGTGACCGGACTAGCGGGAGGAATGAGCAGTTCTTC
J: TRBJ2-5; D: -; V: TRBV10-1; CDR3: CASSEGQPQETQYF; DNA: TGCGCCAGCAGTGAAGGACAGCCCCAAGAGACCCAGTACTTC